Following are 19 T cell receptor beta chains from one sample sequenced in a study of T cells in women clearing cervical HPV infection. TCRdb's copy holds only in-frame clones and misses some; the assay was immunoSEQ multiplex PCR. Found here are tens of thousands of clones; the top ten clones hold 0.95% to 1.5%. The specimen sequenced was blood buffy coat. These receptors came from a woman between 18 and 70 years old with a cervical HPV16 infection that either progressed to CIN3+ or cleared (not recorded which).

As for this clone: The read comes to an end 3 residues before the CDR3 does, leaving the germline J gene to fill in the end. This chain links TRBV11-1 with TRBJ2-7, with a weak D call TRBD1 (6 bases). CDR1 and CDR2 from the germline V gene are SGHAT and FQDESV (reference sequence). The CDR3 covers 13 residues. Between the trimmed V and J ends, which lost 5 bases and 5 bases, there was a span of 13 bases. The DNA read from the CDR3 is TGTGCCAGCAGCCCTCAGGGGATGAACGAG. It encodes CASSPQGMNE. The full-length CDR3 reads as CASSPQGMNEQYF. The full variable domain, rest sourced from reference TRBV11-1 and TRBJ2-7, is EAEVAQSPRYKITEKSQAVAFWCDPISGHATLYWYRQILGQGPELLVQFQDESVVDDSQLPKDRFSAERLKGVDSTLKIQPAELGDSAMYLCASSPQGMNEQYFGPGTRLTVT.

A word on this clone: The read falls 3 residues short of the CDR3 end, and the missing part is taken from the germline J gene. V usage is TRBV28 and J usage is TRBJ2-3, with D unclear. Germline loops: CDR1 MDHEN, CDR2 SYDVKM. The CDR3 spans 13 residues. Trimming stripped 3 bases from V and 4 bases from J, with 8 bases between. The CDR3 loop is CASSFQVPDTQYF. The sequenced part of the CDR3 DNA is TGTGCCAGCAGTTTCCAGGTCCCAGATACG. The whole variable domain, filled in from reference TRBV28 and TRBJ2-3, reads DVKVTQSSRYLVKRTGEKVFLECVQDMDHENMFWYRQDPGLGLRLIYFSYDVKMKEKGDIPEGYSVSREKKERFSLILESASTNQTSMYLCASSFQVPDTQYFGPGTRLTVL.

Worth noting for this clone: The DNA ends 3 residues before the CDR3 does, and the rest of the CDR3 is filled in from the germline J gene. J is TRBJ1-5 and V is TRBV5-1; 7 bases line up with TRBD1. V gave up 0 bases and J gave up 5 bases; unmatched junction bases: 5. The CDR3 has 15 amino acids. Germline lookup yields CDR1 SGHRS and CDR2 YFSETQ. The CDR3: CASSLEGQQYQPQHF. CDR3 DNA, as far as it was read: TGCGCCAGCAGCTTGGAGGGACAGCAGTATCAGCCC.

In the case of this clone: Coverage ceases 3 residues before the CDR3 finishes, and the germline J gene fills in the end. This sequence joins TRBV10-3 and TRBJ2-3; TRBD2 agrees at 9 bases. V lost 2 bases and J lost 5; bases outside the gene matches: 11. The CDR3 contains 17 residues. The V gene's germline CDR1 is ENHRY and CDR2 SYGVKD. CDR3 DNA (partial): TGTGCCATCAGTGAGACCCCGGGACTAGCAGGAGGAGATACG. Amino acid sequence: CAISETPGLAGGDT. The whole CDR3 reads CAISETPGLAGGDTQYF.

About this clone itself: The CDR3 end lies 3 residues beyond the end of the read and is filled in from the germline J gene. The chain uses TRBV20-1 and TRBJ1-4; 7 bases agree with TRBD1. Germline V gene lookup returns CDR1 DFQATT and CDR2 SNEGSKA (reference sequence). This CDR3 has 15 residues. V dropped 5 bases and J dropped 3; count of bases not matched to a gene: 9. CDR3 bases read: TGCAGTGCTTCGTTAGAGGGGGCATCTAATGAAAAA. Encoded protein: CSASLEGASNEK. In full, the CDR3 is CSASLEGASNEKLFF.

CDR3 loop: CASSQAYEQYF. CDR3 bases read: TGTGCCAGCAGCCAAGCATACGAG. The gene calls are TRBV14 and TRBJ2-7; D call uncertain. The sequence runs out 3 residues before the end of the CDR3; the remainder is reconstructed from the germline J gene. The germline gives CDR1 SGHDN, CDR2 FVKESK. Trimming stripped 1 base from V and 4 bases from J, with 2 bases between. CDR3 length: 11 amino acids. Full variable domain (rest looked up from reference TRBV14 and TRBJ2-7): EAGVTQFPSHSVIEKGQTVTLRCDPISGHDNLYWYRRVMGKEIKFLLHFVKESKQDESGMPNNRFLAERTGGTYSTLKVQPAELEDSGVYFCASSQAYEQYFGPGTRLTVT.

Of note for this clone: The read falls 3 residues short of the CDR3 end, and the missing part is taken from the germline J gene. This sequence joins TRBV19 and TRBJ2-3; possible D gene TRBD2, 6 bases. The V gene's germline CDR1 is LNHDA and CDR2 SQIVND (reference sequence). V lost 6 bases and J 3 bases, leaving 13 bases between the germline ends. CDR3 length equals 14 residues. The CDR3 spells CASSATSTTDTQYF. The sequenced part of the CDR3 DNA is TGTGCCAGTAGCGCTACTAGCACGACAGATACG.

A word on this clone: The read gets to within 3 residues of the CDR3 end, and the germline J gene fills in the rest. The genes are TRBV20-1 and TRBJ2-7; D is uncertain. CDR1 DFQATT and CDR2 SNEGSKA come from the germline V gene (reference sequence). The CDR3 contains 14 residues. Between the trimmed V and J ends, which lost 0 bases and 2 bases, there was a span of 11 bases. CDR3 sequence reads: CSARDLGNTYEQYF. CDR3 bases read: TGCAGTGCTAGAGATCTGGGCAACACCTACGAG.

In regard to this clone: Read data end 3 residues before the CDR3 end; the end is taken from the germline J gene. This rearrangement joins TRBV7-6 to TRBJ2-5, with 7 positions matching TRBD2. Germline V gene data show CDR1 as SGHVS and CDR2 as FNYEAQ. The CDR3 spans 15 residues. The J segment lost 5 bases and the V segment lost 3 bases, leaving 9 bases of the junction unmatched. The CDR3 DNA, read in part, is TGTGCCAGCAGCTTTGGGTCGGGGGGAAGCGAGACC. Its translation: CASSFGSGGSET. Given in full, the CDR3 is CASSFGSGGSETQYF.

The CDR3: CSARGRDSKKLFF. The CDR3 DNA, read in part, is TGCAGTGCTCGCGGGCGGGACAGTAAAAAA. The chain is built from TRBV20-1 and TRBJ1-4; the match to TRBD1 covers 7 bases. The read ends 3 residues before the CDR3 terminus; that terminus is restored from the germline J gene. CDR1 DFQATT and CDR2 SNEGSKA come from the germline V gene (reference sequence). CDR3 length: 13 residues. V shed 5 bases, J shed 9 bases, and the junction held 9 bases outside the gene matches.

Concerning this clone itself: Sequencing ends 3 residues short of the CDR3 end; the germline J gene provides the rest. The rearrangement uses TRBV28 and TRBJ2-5; tentatively, D is TRBD2 (5 bases). This CDR3 comprises 14 residues. CDR1 and CDR2 (germline): MDHEN, SYDVKM. V was trimmed by 3 bases and J by 0 bases, leaving 8 bases between them. Incomplete CDR3 DNA: TGTGCCAGCAGTTTTTTCGGGGACCAAGAGACC. It translates to CASSFFGDQET. The full CDR3 reads CASSFFGDQETQYF.

In the case of this clone: Read coverage stops 3 residues before the CDR3 terminus; the germline J gene supplies the remainder. V usage is TRBV7-2 and J usage is TRBJ2-1; 13 positions match TRBD2. The ends lost 3 bases at V and 6 bases at J; junction bases unmatched: 2. CDR1 is SGHTA, CDR2 FQGNSA, per germline. CDR3 size: 15 residues. The sequenced CDR3 bases are TGTGCCAGCAGCTTCAGACTAGCGGGGGGCAATGAG. This codes for CASSFRLAGGNE. The entire CDR3 protein reads CASSFRLAGGNEQFF.

A note on this clone: The CDR3 goes on 3 residues after the read ends, and that part is filled in from the germline J gene. J is TRBJ2-4 and V is TRBV9; 8 bases are a match to TRBD1. Germline-derived CDR1 and CDR2 are SGDLS and YYNGEE. The CDR3 runs to 13 residues. The CDR3 reads CASSDQGARVQYF. CDR3 bases read: TGTGCCAGCAGCGACCAGGGGGCGCGGGTT. Complete variable domain (other parts from reference TRBV9 and TRBJ2-4): DSGVTQTPKHLITATGQRVTLRCSPRSGDLSVYWYQQSLDQGLQFLIQYYNGEERAKGNILERFSAQQFPDLHSELNLSSLELGDSALYFCASSDQGARVQYFGAGTRLSVL.

The CDR3 spells CASSLARETQYF. The CDR3 bases that were read are TGTGCCAGCAGCTTGGCCAGAGAGACC. This chain joins TRBV5-6 and TRBJ2-5; D ambiguous. The read terminates 3 residues before the CDR3 end, so the remaining end is supplied by the germline J gene. The CDR3 runs 12 residues. Germline values: CDR1 SGHDT, CDR2 YYEEEE. Trimming pared 0 bases from V and 4 bases from J, leaving 4 bases between.

On this clone itself: The read falls 3 residues short of the CDR3 end, and the missing part is taken from the germline J gene. The genes are TRBV19 and TRBJ1-2; the D is unclear. The germline V gene has CDR1 LNHDA and CDR2 SQIVND (reference sequence). Deletions cut 2 bases from V and 1 base from J, with 5 bases between. The CDR3 has 13 amino acids. CDR3 protein: CASSIKVNYGYTF. The covered CDR3 bases are TGTGCCAGTAGTATAAAGGTTAACTATGGC.

A word on this clone: The read halts 3 residues ahead of the CDR3 end, with the missing end drawn from the germline J gene. The chain recombines TRBV5-1 with TRBJ1-1; possibly TRBD1 for D (5 bases). V was cut by 1 base and J by 3 bases, with 10 bases left in between. Germline loops: CDR1 SGHRS, CDR2 YFSETQ. The CDR3 loop spans 14 amino acids. Partial CDR3 DNA: TGCGCCAGCAGCTTGCGCGGGGCCTACACTGAA. Encoded protein: CASSLRGAYTE. The whole CDR3 region reads CASSLRGAYTEAFF.

About this clone itself: The read is 3 residues too short to cover the CDR3 end, so that end is filled in from the germline J gene. The rearrangement links TRBV19 to TRBJ1-2; a weak D match, TRBD1 (5 bases). V was clipped by 6 bases and J by 1 base, with 18 bases between them. CDR3 size: 16 residues. Germline CDR1 and CDR2: LNHDA and SQIVND (reference sequence). CDR3 protein: CASRKAPGRDNYGYTF. The sequenced CDR3 bases are TGTGCCAGTAGGAAAGCCCCCGGCAGGGATAACTATGGC.

In terms of frequency, this clone is medium-sized. The sequenced fragment ends 3 residues before the CDR3 boundary, so the rest is inferred from the germline J gene. The chain recombines TRBV7-9 with TRBJ2-5; a possible D gene is TRBD1 (5 bases). The CDR3 totals 15 residues. Per germline, CDR1 SEHNR and CDR2 FQNEAQ (reference sequence). V was pared by 2 bases and J by 2 bases, with 12 bases between. The part of the CDR3 DNA that was read is TGTGCCAGCAGCTTAATTTCAGGGATTCAAGAGACC. It translates to CASSLISGIQET. The full CDR3 protein is CASSLISGIQETQYF. Full variable domain (remainder filled in from reference TRBV7-9 and TRBJ2-5): DTGVSQNPRHKITKRGQNVTFRCDPISEHNRLYWYRQTLGQGPEFLTYFQNEAQLEKSRLLSDRFSAERPKGSFSTLEIQRTEQGDSAMYLCASSLISGIQETQYFGPGTRLLVL.

A word on this clone: Coverage ceases 3 residues before the CDR3 finishes, and the germline J gene fills in the end. The J gene is TRBJ1-2, the V gene TRBV19, with D hard to call. There are 18 residues in the CDR3. The germline CDR1 and CDR2 sequences are LNHDA and SQIVND (reference sequence). CDR3 bases read: TGTGCCAGTAGTTCACTTTTCCCCCTAGGAGACGAAACCTACGAC. Its translation: CASSSLFPLGDETYD. In full, the CDR3 reads CASSSLFPLGDETYDYTF.